The text below deals with one T cell receptor beta chain. Clones were read by immunoSEQ multiplex PCR, and TCRdb kept only the in-frame ones, dropping some. This sample carries 270,000 or so clones, around nine tenths of them seen once, and the ten largest clones take over 2.5%. The data were obtained in a study of blood T cell repertoires in COVID-19. CDR1 MNHEY and CDR2 SVGEGT come from the germline V gene. The CDR3 extends over 14 amino acids. J gave up 6 bases and V 5 bases, and 7 bases lay outside the gene matches. The sequence came from a woman aged 18-29 years who had recovered from COVID-19. The rearrangement uses TRBV6-2 or TRBV6-3 and TRBJ2-3; 8 positions match TRBD2. Sequenced sample: PBMCs or T cells enriched from blood (not recorded which). CDR3 sequence (DNA): TGTGCCAGCAGTCCAGCGGGAGTTTGGGATACGCAGTATTTT. Encoded protein: CASSPAGVWDTQYF.